This T cell receptor beta chain was recorded in a study of response to subunit inactivated influenza vaccine. Study-wide results and caveats: New T cells are recruited in small numbers by each seasonal influenza vaccination, according to the authors' suggestion.

This clonotype was counted only a few times. Its target is unknown. J was trimmed by 1 base and V by 6 bases; bases with no gene match: 18. The CDR3 is 19 amino acids. CDR1 and CDR2 (germline): MNHNS, SASEGT. MiXCR was run by TCRdb on the RT-PCR reads, yielding one entry per CDR3 protein. The sample consists of 610,000 or so distinct CDR3 sequences, around 15% of them appearing once. The chain couples TRBV6-1 to TRBJ1-1, with 9 bases matching TRBD1. This sequence was found in a man aged 50 to 59 who received an inactivated influenza vaccine. The sequencing used PBMCs from blood, collected approximately 12 days after vaccination. CDR3 sequence: CASSLVKGTGFYGNTEAFF. Written as DNA, the CDR3 is TGTGCCAGCAGCCTTGTCAAAGGGACAGGGTTTTACGGGAACACTGAAGCTTTCTTT.